This T cell receptor beta chain was identified in a study of blood T cell repertoires in COVID-19. Seattle patient enrollment occurred during active infection, with longitudinal follow-up thereafter. Germline V gene sequence: CDR1 SGHTA, CDR2 FQGTGA. The CDR3 consists of 15 residues. V gave up 1 base and J gave up 4 bases, with 11 bases separating them. This clone has a single count. As handled by the study authors: Amplification of reference gene primers was used by the study to estimate nucleated cell counts. Libraries were prepared by immunoSEQ multiplex PCR; TCRdb keeps only in-frame clonotypes and omits some of them. V and J calls and clone size are as listed in that table; D and trimming were resolved from the DNA. The sample has tens of thousands of clones, about 74% seen once.

The V and J genes are TRBV7-3 and TRBJ2-1; a possible D gene is TRBD2 (6 bases). This TCR came from a man aged 70 or older with COVID-19, enrolled during active disease. The material sequenced was peripheral blood. The CDR3 protein is CASSLSAGNYNEQFF. The CDR3 bases are TGTGCCAGCAGCTTAAGCGCGGGGAATTACAATGAGCAGTTCTTC.